The T cell receptor beta chain described here comes from a study of T-cell memory formation after mild COVID-19. Many counts were recorded for this clonotype. MiXCR was run by TCRdb on the 5' RACE reads, yielding one entry per CDR3 protein. The table lists under 200,000 distinct CDR3 sequences, around a tenth of them singletons, with about 3.8% in the top ten. The length of the CDR3 is 14 residues. V was trimmed by 0 bases and J by 2 bases, leaving 6 bases between them. CDR1 is SGHTA, CDR2 FQGNSA, per germline. The chain employs TRBV7-2 and TRBJ2-3; no clear D. The receptor's source is a man aged 18 to 29 who had mild COVID-19 (a few samples of this study predate the infection). Cell type and time point are not known. The sample was PBMCs or a T cell subset sorted from them (not recorded which). Here the CDR3 DNA reads TGTGCCAGCAGCTTAGCGGGGTCCACAGATACGCAGTATTTT. It translates to CASSLAGSTDTQYF.